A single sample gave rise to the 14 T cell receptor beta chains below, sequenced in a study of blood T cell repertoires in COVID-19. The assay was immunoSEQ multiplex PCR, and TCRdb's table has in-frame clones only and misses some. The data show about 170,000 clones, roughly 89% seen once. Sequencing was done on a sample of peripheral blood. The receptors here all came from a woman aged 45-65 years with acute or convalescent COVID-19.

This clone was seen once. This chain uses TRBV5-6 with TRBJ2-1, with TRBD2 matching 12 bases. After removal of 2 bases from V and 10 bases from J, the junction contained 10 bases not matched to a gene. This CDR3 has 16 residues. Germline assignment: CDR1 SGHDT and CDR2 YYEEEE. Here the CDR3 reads CASSFLTSGGLREQFF. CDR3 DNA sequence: TGTGCCAGCAGCTTTCTAACTAGCGGGGGGCTTAGGGAGCAGTTCTTC. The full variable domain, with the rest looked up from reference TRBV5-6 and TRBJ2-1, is DAGVTQSPTHLIKTRGQQVTLRCSPKSGHDTVSWYQQALGQGPQFIFQYYEEEERQRGNFPDRFSGHQFPNYSSELNVNALLLGDSALYLCASSFLTSGGLREQFFGPGTRLTVL.

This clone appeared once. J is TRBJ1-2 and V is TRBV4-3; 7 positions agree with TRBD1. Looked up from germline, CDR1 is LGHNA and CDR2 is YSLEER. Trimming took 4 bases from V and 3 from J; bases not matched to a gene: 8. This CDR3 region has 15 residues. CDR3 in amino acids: CASSRVGGGYYGYTF. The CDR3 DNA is TGCGCCAGCAGCCGGGTTGGAGGGGGCTACTATGGCTACACCTTC.

DNA of the CDR3: TGTGCCAGCAGCTTAGGTCAGGGCGCCTACGAGCAGTACTTC. Translating it yields CASSLGQGAYEQYF. The chain joins TRBV7-6 to TRBJ2-7, with D possibly being TRBD1 (5 bases). Germline values: CDR1 SGHVS, CDR2 FNYEAQ. The CDR3 sequence is 14 residues long. Trimming left V 1 base short and J 2 bases short, with 9 bases between.

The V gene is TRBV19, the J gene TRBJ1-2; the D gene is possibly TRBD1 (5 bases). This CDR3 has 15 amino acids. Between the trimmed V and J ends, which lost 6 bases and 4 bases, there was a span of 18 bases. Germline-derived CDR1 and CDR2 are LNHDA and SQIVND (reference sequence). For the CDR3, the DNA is TGTGCCAGTAGCACCGCGCTTCAGGGAAGCTATGGCTACACCTTC. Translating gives CASSTALQGSYGYTF.

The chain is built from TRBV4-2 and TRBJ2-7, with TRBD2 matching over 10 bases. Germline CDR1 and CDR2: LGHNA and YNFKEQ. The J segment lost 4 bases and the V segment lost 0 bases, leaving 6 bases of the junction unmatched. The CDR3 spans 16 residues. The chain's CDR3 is CASSQDLQRGGYEQYF. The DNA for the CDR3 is TGTGCCAGCAGCCAAGATCTTCAGCGGGGGGGATACGAGCAGTACTTC.

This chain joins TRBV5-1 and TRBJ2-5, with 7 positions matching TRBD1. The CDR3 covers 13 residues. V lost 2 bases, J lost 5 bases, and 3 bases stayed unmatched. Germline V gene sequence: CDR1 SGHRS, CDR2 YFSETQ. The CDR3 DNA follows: TGCGCCAGCAGCTTTGACAGGGCTGAGACCCAGTACTTC. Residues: CASSFDRAETQYF.

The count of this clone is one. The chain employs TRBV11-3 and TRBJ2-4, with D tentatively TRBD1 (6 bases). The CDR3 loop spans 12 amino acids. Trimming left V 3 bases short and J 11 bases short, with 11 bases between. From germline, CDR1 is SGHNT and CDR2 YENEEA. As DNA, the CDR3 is TGTGCCAGCAGCTTCACAGGGAACCTTCAGTACTTC. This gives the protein CASSFTGNLQYF.

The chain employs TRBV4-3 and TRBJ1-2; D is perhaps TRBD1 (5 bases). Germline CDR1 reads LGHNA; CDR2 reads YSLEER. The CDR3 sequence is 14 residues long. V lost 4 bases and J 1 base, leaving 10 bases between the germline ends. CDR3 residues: CASSPDGGNYGYTF. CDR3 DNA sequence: TGCGCCAGCAGCCCGGACGGGGGTAACTATGGCTACACCTTC.

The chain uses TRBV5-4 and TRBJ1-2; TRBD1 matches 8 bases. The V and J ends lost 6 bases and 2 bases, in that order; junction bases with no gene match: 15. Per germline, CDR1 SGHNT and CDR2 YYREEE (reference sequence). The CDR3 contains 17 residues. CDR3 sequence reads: CASTPGGQARLNYGYTF. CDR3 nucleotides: TGTGCCAGCACCCCCGGGGGACAGGCCCGATTAAACTATGGCTACACCTTC.

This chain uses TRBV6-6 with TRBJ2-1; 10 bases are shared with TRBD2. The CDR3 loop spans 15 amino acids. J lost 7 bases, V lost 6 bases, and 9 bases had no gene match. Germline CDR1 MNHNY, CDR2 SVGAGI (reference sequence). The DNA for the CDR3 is TGTGCCAGCAGCAATGGGGCGACTAGCGGGAATGAGCAGTTCTTC. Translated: CASSNGATSGNEQFF.

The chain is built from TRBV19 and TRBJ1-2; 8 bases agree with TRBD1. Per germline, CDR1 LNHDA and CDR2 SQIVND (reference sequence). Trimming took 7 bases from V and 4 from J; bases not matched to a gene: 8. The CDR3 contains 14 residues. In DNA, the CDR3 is TGTGCCAGTAACTTACAGGGGGGAGGCTATGGCTACACCTTC. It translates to CASNLQGGGYGYTF. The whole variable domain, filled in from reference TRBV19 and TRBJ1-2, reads DGGITQSPKYLFRKEGQNVTLSCEQNLNHDAMYWYRQDPGQGLRLIYYSQIVNDFQKGDIAEGYSVSREKKESFPLTVTSAQKNPTAFYLCASNLQGGGYGYTFGSGTRLTVV.

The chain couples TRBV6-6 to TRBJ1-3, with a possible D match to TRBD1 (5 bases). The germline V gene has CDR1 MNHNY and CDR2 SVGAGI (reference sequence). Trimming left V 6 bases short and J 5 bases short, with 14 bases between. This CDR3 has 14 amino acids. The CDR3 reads CASSHPPGRNTIYF. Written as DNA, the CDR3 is TGTGCCAGCAGCCACCCCCCAGGGAGAAACACCATATATTTT.

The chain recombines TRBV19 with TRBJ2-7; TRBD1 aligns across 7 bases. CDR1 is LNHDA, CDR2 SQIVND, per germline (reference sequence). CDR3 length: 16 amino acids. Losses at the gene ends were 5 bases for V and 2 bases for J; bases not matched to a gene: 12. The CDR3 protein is CASSLGATGIAYEQYF. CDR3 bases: TGTGCCAGTAGTCTCGGAGCGACAGGGATAGCCTACGAGCAGTACTTC.

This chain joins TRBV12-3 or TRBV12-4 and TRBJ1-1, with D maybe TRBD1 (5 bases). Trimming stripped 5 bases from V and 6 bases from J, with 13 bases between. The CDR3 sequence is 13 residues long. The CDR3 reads CASSPITGAEAFF. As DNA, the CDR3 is TGTGCCAGCAGTCCAATAACGGGGGCTGAAGCTTTCTTT.